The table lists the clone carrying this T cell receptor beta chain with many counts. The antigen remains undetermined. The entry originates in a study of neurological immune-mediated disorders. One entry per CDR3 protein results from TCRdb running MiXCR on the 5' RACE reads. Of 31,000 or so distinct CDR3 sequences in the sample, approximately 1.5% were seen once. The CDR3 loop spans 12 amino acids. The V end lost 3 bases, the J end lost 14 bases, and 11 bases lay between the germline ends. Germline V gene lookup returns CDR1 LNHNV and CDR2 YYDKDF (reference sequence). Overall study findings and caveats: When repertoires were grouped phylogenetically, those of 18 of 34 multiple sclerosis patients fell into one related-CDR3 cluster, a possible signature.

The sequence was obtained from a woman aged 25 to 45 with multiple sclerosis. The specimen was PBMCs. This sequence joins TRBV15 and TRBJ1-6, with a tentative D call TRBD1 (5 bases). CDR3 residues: CATSRAGVALHF. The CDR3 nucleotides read TGTGCCACCAGCAGGGCGGGGGTTGCCCTCCACTTT.